The 19 T cell receptor beta chains below were found in one sample sequenced in a study of neoadjuvant anti-PD-1 for oral cavity cancer (dated by TCRdb to 2020 to 2023). The method behind the library was the immunoSEQ multiplex PCR assay. In TCRdb, the immuneACCESS table is reduced to in-frame sequences with V and J assigned. These tables do not hold every clone; where another copy was compared, an unresolved V gene accounts for under half, and the others remain unexplained. The sample profile shows over 11,000 clones; roughly 69% of them were found once. The ten largest clones add up to 2% to 2.5% of the sample. The time point label here, explained by the study, means: after neoadjuvant nivolumab, at surgical resection. This sample comprised PBMCs, obtained after nivolumab (anti-PD-1) treatment. The receptor source for this set is a person aged 35 to 85 with oral cavity squamous cell carcinoma.

V usage is TRBV4-1 and J usage is TRBJ2-1, with D perhaps matching TRBD2 (5 bases). Germline V gene data show CDR1 as MGHRA and CDR2 as YSYEKL. This CDR3 is built from 13 residues. Between the trimmed V and J ends, which lost 2 bases and 10 bases, there was a span of 12 bases. The CDR3 sequence is CASSQQREREQFF. The CDR3 DNA sequence: TGCGCCAGCAGCCAACAACGGGAAAGGGAGCAGTTCTTC.

The gene calls are TRBV28 and TRBJ1-2, with no clear D. Germline V gene lookup returns CDR1 MDHEN and CDR2 SYDVKM. CDR3 length: 12 residues. Trimming stripped 5 bases from V and 4 bases from J, with 8 bases between. The CDR3 here is CASSIRSYGYTF. The CDR3 DNA sequence: TGTGCCAGCAGTATTCGCTCCTATGGCTACACCTTC.

There are a few counts of this clone. The V and J genes are TRBV4-2 and TRBJ1-2; the match to TRBD1 covers 9 bases. V was pared by 1 base and J by 2 bases, with 8 bases of the junction left unmatched. The length of the CDR3 is 17 residues. CDR1 LGHNA and CDR2 YNFKEQ come from the germline V gene. CDR3 sequence reads: CASSQGRPGQGNYGYTF. CDR3 nucleotides: TGTGCCAGCAGCCAAGGCCGCCCGGGACAGGGAAACTATGGCTACACCTTC.

This clone showed up just a few times. This chain joins TRBV2 and TRBJ1-6; 9 bases align to TRBD1. Germline V gene lookup returns CDR1 SNHLY and CDR2 FYNNEI. This CDR3 comprises 15 residues. Trimming cost V 6 bases and J 10 bases; bases outside gene matches: 10. The DNA for the CDR3 is TGTGCCAGCAGATTAGACGGACAGGGGACCTCACCCCTCCACTTT. Translating gives CASRLDGQGTSPLHF.

This chain joins TRBV4-2 and TRBJ1-5, with 7 bases aligning to TRBD1. Germline CDR1 is LGHNA and CDR2 is YNFKEQ. The V and J ends lost 1 base and 3 bases, in that order; junction bases with no gene match: 3. CDR3 size: 15 residues. CDR3 region: CASSQARGFNQPQHF. CDR3 DNA: TGTGCCAGCAGCCAAGCCAGGGGGTTCAATCAGCCCCAGCATTTT.

The rearrangement links TRBV5-1 to TRBJ1-2, with 8 bases matching TRBD1. Trimming removed 4 bases from V and 6 bases from J; junction bases left unmatched: 5. From germline, CDR1 is SGHRS and CDR2 YFSETQ. The CDR3 is 13 residues long. Here the CDR3 reads CASSIDRGNGYTF. The CDR3 coding sequence is TGCGCCAGCAGCATCGACAGGGGTAATGGCTACACCTTC.

V and J are TRBV7-2 and TRBJ1-2; 7 bases agree with TRBD1. This CDR3 region has 15 residues. Per the germline V gene, CDR1 is SGHTA and CDR2 is FQGNSA. The trim removed 5 bases at V and 4 bases at J, leaving 10 bases unmatched. The DNA for the CDR3 is TGTGCCAGCAGCCGCCCCGACAGGGTGCGCTATGGCTACACCTTC. Translated, it gives CASSRPDRVRYGYTF.

The J gene is TRBJ2-1, the V gene TRBV30; unclear D gene. V lost 0 bases to trimming and J lost 5 bases, with 14 bases between them. Germline values: CDR1 GTSNPN, CDR2 SVGIG (reference sequence). The CDR3 runs to 15 residues. This chain's CDR3 is CAWSVQARLNNEQFF. The CDR3 region has the DNA TGTGCCTGGAGTGTACAAGCCCGGCTTAACAATGAGCAGTTCTTC.

This clone was detected only once. This sequence joins TRBV15 and TRBJ2-5; tentative D call: TRBD1 (6 bases). Deletions cut 3 bases from V and 9 bases from J, with 17 bases between. CDR3 size: 14 residues. CDR1 and CDR2 from the germline V gene are LNHNV and YYDKDF (reference sequence). CDR3: CATSRSNREGAQYF. In DNA form, the CDR3 reads TGTGCCACCAGCAGGTCAAACAGGGAAGGGGCCCAGTACTTC.

This clone was recorded only once. J is TRBJ1-6 and V is TRBV9; 10 bases map to TRBD1. Germline V gene data show CDR1 as SGDLS and CDR2 as YYNGEE. V shed 2 bases, J shed 8 bases, and the junction held 1 base outside the gene matches. The CDR3 is made up of 14 amino acids. CDR3 DNA sequence: TGTGCCAGCAGCGTGGGACAGGGGTATTCACCCCTCCACTTT. Translated: CASSVGQGYSPLHF.

The chain is built from TRBV28 and TRBJ2-4; 8 bases agree with TRBD1. The J segment lost 2 bases and the V segment lost 2 bases, leaving 5 bases of the junction unmatched. The CDR3 length is 16 residues. Germline V gene lookup returns CDR1 MDHEN and CDR2 SYDVKM. The CDR3 here is CASSLGQGLSKNIQYF. The CDR3 DNA reads TGTGCCAGCAGTTTAGGACAGGGTTTATCCAAAAACATTCAGTACTTC.

The V call is TRBV6-7, the J call TRBJ2-1, with 9 nucleotides matching TRBD2. TRBV6-7 is treated as an ORF (open reading frame) with a function not yet certain. V lost 6 bases to trimming and J lost 4 bases; unmatched junction nucleotides: 16. The CDR3 runs to 18 residues. The CDR3 DNA follows: TGTGCCAGCAGCCCAGAGTTGCTAGCGGGGTGTTTGTACAATGAGCAGTTCTTC. Translated, it gives CASSPELLAGCLYNEQFF.

The chain combines TRBV5-1 with TRBJ2-3; D call uncertain. Germline CDR1 is SGHRS and CDR2 is YFSETQ. The CDR3 contains 18 residues. V gave up 3 bases and J gave up 2 bases, with 22 bases separating them. The CDR3 DNA follows: TGCGCCAGCAGCTCTGGACGAACCGATCGTCGGTTCACAGATACGCAGTATTTT. It encodes CASSSGRTDRRFTDTQYF.

This clone was seen a few times. CDR3 DNA sequence: TGTGCCAGCAGCTTACTGGGGGCACTGGGGAACACTGAAGCTTTCTTT. Translation gives CASSLLGALGNTEAFF. The rearrangement links TRBV13 to TRBJ1-1; possible D gene TRBD1, 6 bases. Trimming left V 2 bases short and J 1 base short, with 14 bases between. Per germline, CDR1 PRHDT and CDR2 FYEKMQ (reference sequence). This CDR3 has 16 amino acids.

The chain joins TRBV7-2 to TRBJ2-2; 8 nucleotides agree with TRBD1. V was clipped by 6 bases and J by 4 bases; unmatched bases: 7. The CDR3 runs 15 residues. Per the germline V gene, CDR1 is SGHTA and CDR2 is FQGNSA. CDR3 sequence: CASRATGGSTGELFF. Written as DNA, the CDR3 is TGTGCCAGCAGGGCTACAGGGGGAAGCACCGGGGAGCTGTTTTTT.

J is TRBJ1-2 and V is TRBV6-5; maybe TRBD1 (5 bases). Germline loops: CDR1 MNHEY, CDR2 SVGAGI. The CDR3 sequence is 13 residues long. The ends were cut back, 6 bases at V and 4 bases at J, with 12 bases in the middle. Written as DNA, the CDR3 is TGTGCCAGCAGCCGACAGAATACCTATGGCTACACCTTC. It is translated as CASSRQNTYGYTF.

The genes are TRBV9 and TRBJ2-2; 9 bases map to TRBD1. The germline V gene has CDR1 SGDLS and CDR2 YYNGEE. The CDR3 is made up of 17 amino acids. The ends lost 3 bases at V and 1 base at J; junction bases unmatched: 7. In DNA form, the CDR3 reads TGTGCCAGCAGCGGTAAACCGGGACAGGGGAACACCGGGGAGCTGTTTTTT. Protein sequence: CASSGKPGQGNTGELFF.

The rearrangement uses TRBV6-5 and TRBJ2-5, with D perhaps matching TRBD2 (5 bases). CDR3 size: 15 residues. The V and J ends lost 3 bases and 5 bases respectively, with 16 bases between them. Per the germline V gene, CDR1 is MNHEY and CDR2 is SVGAGI. CDR3 sequence reads: CASSYFWTPGETQYF. CDR3 nucleotides: TGTGCCAGCAGTTATTTCTGGACTCCTGGGGAGACCCAGTACTTC.

V usage is TRBV11-2 and J usage is TRBJ2-7; TRBD1 might be the D (6 bases). Germline V gene lookup returns CDR1 SGHAT and CDR2 FQNNGV. CDR3 length: 15 residues. V was pared by 2 bases and J by 2 bases, with 13 bases between. CDR3 in DNA: TGTGCCAGCAGCTTAACCCGATCAGGGGCCTACGAGCAGTACTTC. It encodes CASSLTRSGAYEQYF.